A single sample gave rise to the 19 T cell receptor beta chains below, sequenced in a study of blood T cell repertoires in COVID-19. TCRdb keeps only in-frame clones here, not all; method: immunoSEQ multiplex PCR. This table has 200,000 to 300,000 clones, less than 90% appearing once. Sequenced sample: peripheral blood. Receptors originate from a man in his 60s with acute or convalescent COVID-19.

The J gene is TRBJ1-2, the V gene TRBV9; unclear D gene. There are 13 residues in the CDR3. Trimming cost V 0 bases and J 3 bases, with 6 bases left between them. Looked up from germline, CDR1 is SGDLS and CDR2 is YYNGEE. CDR3 DNA sequence: TGTGCCAGCAGCGTAGACTCCGACTATGGCTACACCTTC. This encodes CASSVDSDYGYTF.

In the case of this clone: At the DNA level, this CDR3 is encoded by other sequences in the same sample as well. The chain uses TRBV7-3 and TRBJ1-1; D remains ambiguous. Per the germline V gene, CDR1 is SGHTA and CDR2 is FQGTGA. V shed 5 bases and J shed 2 bases, with 9 bases lying between them. The CDR3 length is 13 residues. The CDR3 region has the DNA TGTGCCAGCAGCCGTCAGGAAAACACTGAAGCTTTCTTT. It translates to CASSRQENTEAFF.

This clone was counted once. This chain links TRBV19 with TRBJ2-2; perhaps TRBD2 as D (6 bases). The CDR3 sequence is 16 residues long. V was clipped by 5 bases and J by 7 bases, with 20 bases between them. Looked up from germline, CDR1 is LNHDA and CDR2 is SQIVND (reference sequence). CDR3 DNA: TGTGCCAGTAGTCCCCCGGGCCGGGGAGGCGTCGGGGAGCTGTTTTTT. Amino acids: CASSPPGRGGVGELFF.

This clone came up a few times. Within the sample, other DNA sequences also encode this same CDR3. This chain links TRBV6-1 with TRBJ2-5; 7 bases line up with TRBD2. This CDR3 has 15 amino acids. The V gene's germline CDR1 is MNHNS and CDR2 SASEGT. With 0 bases clipped from V and 1 base from J, the junction kept 2 bases outside the gene matches. CDR3 residues: CASSEAGGVQETQYF. DNA of the CDR3: TGTGCCAGCAGTGAAGCGGGAGGGGTCCAAGAGACCCAGTACTTC.

This clone was detected a few times. The gene calls are TRBV12-3 or TRBV12-4 and TRBJ2-2; D may be TRBD2 (6 bases). The CDR3 is made up of 13 amino acids. The V and J ends lost 3 bases and 4 bases respectively, with 6 bases between them. The CDR3 region is CASSLGGTGELFF. The CDR3 DNA follows: TGTGCCAGCAGTTTGGGGGGCACCGGGGAGCTGTTTTTT.

The chain uses TRBV30 and TRBJ2-2; a weak D match, TRBD1 (5 bases). Germline CDR1 is GTSNPN and CDR2 is SVGIG (reference sequence). The CDR3 runs to 13 residues. Trimming removed 2 bases from V and 5 bases from J, with 9 bases in between. CDR3 in amino acids: CAWSRGRTGELFF. The CDR3 region has the DNA TGTGCCTGGAGTAGGGGAAGGACCGGGGAGCTGTTTTTT.

This chain uses TRBV6-5 with TRBJ1-4; perhaps TRBD1 as D (6 bases). V was cut by 6 bases and J by 7 bases, with 15 bases left in between. Germline CDR1 reads MNHEY; CDR2 reads SVGAGI. There are 14 residues in the CDR3. The CDR3, as DNA: TGTGCCAGCAGCCTGACAGGATTGGGTGAAAAACTGTTTTTT. Its protein product is CASSLTGLGEKLFF.

The chain employs TRBV9 and TRBJ2-2, with D hard to call. The germline V gene encodes CDR1 SGDLS and CDR2 YYNGEE. The CDR3 sequence is 16 residues long. V was trimmed by 0 bases and J by 4 bases, leaving 13 bases between them. The DNA for the CDR3 is TGTGCCAGCAGCGTAGCCGCGGCCCCCGGCACCGGGGAGCTGTTTTTT. Its protein is CASSVAAAPGTGELFF.

This rearrangement joins TRBV7-2 to TRBJ2-5; D perhaps matches TRBD1 (6 bases). CDR1 SGHTA and CDR2 FQGNSA come from the germline V gene. This CDR3 comprises 13 residues. V lost 3 bases and J lost 3, with 8 bases in between. In nucleotides, the CDR3 is TGTGCCAGCAGCTTTCGGACAGAAGAGACCCAGTACTTC. It is translated as CASSFRTEETQYF.

The J gene is TRBJ2-1, the V gene TRBV20-1; TRBD2 is a possible D gene (6 bases). Germline values: CDR1 DFQATT, CDR2 SNEGSKA (reference sequence). The germline V and J ends were trimmed by 3 bases and 7 bases, with 19 bases remaining between them. The CDR3 runs to 15 residues. Here the CDR3 DNA reads TGCAGTGCTAGTGGTCGAGGCGGGGATCGGAATGAGCAGTTCTTC. Translated: CSASGRGGDRNEQFF.

The chain links TRBV6-5 to TRBJ1-2; D gene uncertain. From germline, CDR1 is MNHEY and CDR2 SVGAGI. The CDR3 totals 13 residues. Deletions cut 2 bases from V and 2 bases from J, with 6 bases between. The CDR3 loop is CASSYTQNYGYTF. As DNA, the CDR3 is TGTGCCAGCAGTTACACACAGAACTATGGCTACACCTTC.

J is TRBJ2-3 and V is TRBV7-9, with TRBD2 identical over 12 bases. Per the germline V gene, CDR1 is SEHNR and CDR2 is FQNEAQ (reference sequence). This CDR3 has 15 amino acids. V lost 2 bases to trimming and J lost 4 bases; unmatched junction nucleotides: 1. As DNA, the CDR3 is TGTGCCAGCAGCTTACTAGCGGGAGGGCCAGATACGCAGTATTTT. Residues: CASSLLAGGPDTQYF.

The rearrangement links TRBV29-1 to TRBJ1-1; D not resolved. The CDR3 contains 12 residues. CDR1 is SQVTM, CDR2 ANQGSEA, per germline. Trimming cost V 7 bases and J 1 base, with 10 bases left between them. The CDR3 nucleotides read TGCAGCGCGGCCCGTCGGAACACTGAAGCTTTCTTT. It specifies CSAARRNTEAFF. The full variable domain, with the rest looked up from reference TRBV29-1 and TRBJ1-1, is SAVISQKPSRDICQRGTSLTIQCQVDSQVTMMFWYRQQPGQSLTLIATANQGSEATYESGFVIDKFPISRPNLTFSTLTVSNMSPEDSSIYLCSAARRNTEAFFGQGTRLTVV.

The J gene is TRBJ2-7, the V gene TRBV10-3; 9 positions match TRBD2. The CDR3 has 17 amino acids. Per the germline V gene, CDR1 is ENHRY and CDR2 is SYGVKD. The V segment lost 5 bases and the J segment 3 bases; nucleotides outside the gene matches: 14. CDR3 nucleotide sequence: TGTGCCATCAGTCCCGGCCGGGGTAGCGGGAGCTTCTACGAGCAGTACTTC. Translating gives CAISPGRGSGSFYEQYF.

The chain employs TRBV10-3 and TRBJ2-5; TRBD2 aligns across 11 bases. V dropped 4 bases and J dropped 2; count of bases not matched to a gene: 3. The CDR3 loop spans 15 amino acids. From germline, CDR1 is ENHRY and CDR2 SYGVKD. CDR3 loop: CAISVIAGGQETQYF. The CDR3 DNA reads TGTGCCATCAGTGTTATAGCGGGGGGGCAAGAGACCCAGTACTTC.

The chain is built from TRBV9 and TRBJ2-3; possibly TRBD2 for D (6 bases). Trimming left V 4 bases short and J 5 bases short, with 11 bases between. This CDR3 is 13 amino acids long. Germline lookup yields CDR1 SGDLS and CDR2 YYNGEE. The CDR3 nucleotides read TGTGCCAGCAGCCGGGACTCAGGAGATACGCAGTATTTT. Amino acid sequence: CASSRDSGDTQYF.

J is TRBJ2-7 and V is TRBV9; D might be TRBD1 (6 bases). Trimming cost V 0 bases and J 3 bases, with 13 bases left between them. Germline V lookup: CDR1 SGDLS, CDR2 YYNGEE. The CDR3 sequence is 15 residues long. CDR3 loop: CASSVGGQWHYEQYF. The CDR3 bases are TGTGCCAGCAGCGTAGGGGGGCAGTGGCACTACGAGCAGTACTTC. The whole variable domain, remainder taken from reference TRBV9 and TRBJ2-7, is DSGVTQTPKHLITATGQRVTLRCSPRSGDLSVYWYQQSLDQGLQFLIQYYNGEERAKGNILERFSAQQFPDLHSELNLSSLELGDSALYFCASSVGGQWHYEQYFGPGTRLTVT.

V is TRBV11-1 and J is TRBJ2-5; D unclear. Germline-derived CDR1 and CDR2 are SGHAT and FQDESV (reference sequence). This CDR3 comprises 15 residues. V was shortened by 4 bases and J by 2 bases, with 14 bases between the two germline ends. CDR3 in DNA: TGTGCCAGCAGCTCGACTCCGGAGAAACAAGAGACCCAGTACTTC. Translation: CASSSTPEKQETQYF.

V usage is TRBV4-2 and J usage is TRBJ2-1; 8 bases match TRBD2. The germline CDR1 and CDR2 sequences are LGHNA and YNFKEQ. There are 16 residues in the CDR3. Germline trimming cut 1 base from V and 5 bases from J; bases unmatched to any gene: 7. The CDR3 DNA reads TGTGCCAGCAGCCAAGGGTTGATAGCGGGGAACAATGAGCAGTTCTTC. This encodes CASSQGLIAGNNEQFF.